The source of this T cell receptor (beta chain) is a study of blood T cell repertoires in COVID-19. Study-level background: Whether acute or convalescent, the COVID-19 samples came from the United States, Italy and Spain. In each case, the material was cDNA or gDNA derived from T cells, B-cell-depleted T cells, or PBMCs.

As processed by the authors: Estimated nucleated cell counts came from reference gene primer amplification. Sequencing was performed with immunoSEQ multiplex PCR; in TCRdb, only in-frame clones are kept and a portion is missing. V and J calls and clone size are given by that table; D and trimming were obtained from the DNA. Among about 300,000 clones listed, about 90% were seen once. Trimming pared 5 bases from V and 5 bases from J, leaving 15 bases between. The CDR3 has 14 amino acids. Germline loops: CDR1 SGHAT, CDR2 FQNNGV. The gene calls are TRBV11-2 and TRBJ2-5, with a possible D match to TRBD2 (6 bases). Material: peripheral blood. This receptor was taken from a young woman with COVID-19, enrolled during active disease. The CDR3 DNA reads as TGTGCCAGCAGCCGCCGGGACTCGTCGGAGACCCAGTACTTC. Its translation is CASSRRDSSETQYF.